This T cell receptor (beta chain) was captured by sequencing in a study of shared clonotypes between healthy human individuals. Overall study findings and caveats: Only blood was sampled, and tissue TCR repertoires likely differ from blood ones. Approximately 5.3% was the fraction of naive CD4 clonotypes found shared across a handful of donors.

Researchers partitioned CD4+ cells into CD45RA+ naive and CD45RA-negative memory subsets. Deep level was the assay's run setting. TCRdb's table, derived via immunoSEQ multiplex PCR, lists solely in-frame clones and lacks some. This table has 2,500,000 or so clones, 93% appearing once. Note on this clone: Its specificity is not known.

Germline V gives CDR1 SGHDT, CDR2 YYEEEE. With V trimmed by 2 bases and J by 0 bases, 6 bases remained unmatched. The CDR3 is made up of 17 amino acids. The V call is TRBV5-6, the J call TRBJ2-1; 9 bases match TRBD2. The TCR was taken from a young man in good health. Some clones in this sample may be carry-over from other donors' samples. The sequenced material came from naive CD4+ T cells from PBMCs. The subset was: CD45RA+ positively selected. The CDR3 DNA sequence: TGTGCCAGCAGCTTCTCCGGGACTAGCACCTCCTACAATGAGCAGTTCTTC. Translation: CASSFSGTSTSYNEQFF.